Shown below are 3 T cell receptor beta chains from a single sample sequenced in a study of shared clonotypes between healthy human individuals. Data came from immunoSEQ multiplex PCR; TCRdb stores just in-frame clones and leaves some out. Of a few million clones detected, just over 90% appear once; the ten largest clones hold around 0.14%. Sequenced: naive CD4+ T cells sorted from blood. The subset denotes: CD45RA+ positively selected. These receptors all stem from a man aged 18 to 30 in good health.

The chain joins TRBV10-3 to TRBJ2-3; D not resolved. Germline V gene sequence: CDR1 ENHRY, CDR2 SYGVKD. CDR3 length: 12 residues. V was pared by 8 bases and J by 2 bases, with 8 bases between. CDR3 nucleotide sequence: TGTGCCATCGGGGATAACACAGATACGCAGTATTTT. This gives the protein CAIGDNTDTQYF.

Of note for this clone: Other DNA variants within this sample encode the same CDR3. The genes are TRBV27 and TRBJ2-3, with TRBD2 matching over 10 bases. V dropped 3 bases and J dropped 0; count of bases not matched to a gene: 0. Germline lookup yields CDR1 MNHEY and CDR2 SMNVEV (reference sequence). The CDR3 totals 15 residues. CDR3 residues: CASSFSGGSTDTQYF. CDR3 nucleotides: TGTGCCAGCAGTTTTAGCGGGGGGAGCACAGATACGCAGTATTTT.

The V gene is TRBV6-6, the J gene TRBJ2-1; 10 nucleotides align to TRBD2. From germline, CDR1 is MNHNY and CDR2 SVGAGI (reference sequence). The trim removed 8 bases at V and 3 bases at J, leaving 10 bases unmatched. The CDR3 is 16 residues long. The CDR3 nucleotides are TGTGCCAGCGGGGAGCGGGAGGGCCCTATCTACAATGAGCAGTTCTTC. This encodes CASGEREGPIYNEQFF.